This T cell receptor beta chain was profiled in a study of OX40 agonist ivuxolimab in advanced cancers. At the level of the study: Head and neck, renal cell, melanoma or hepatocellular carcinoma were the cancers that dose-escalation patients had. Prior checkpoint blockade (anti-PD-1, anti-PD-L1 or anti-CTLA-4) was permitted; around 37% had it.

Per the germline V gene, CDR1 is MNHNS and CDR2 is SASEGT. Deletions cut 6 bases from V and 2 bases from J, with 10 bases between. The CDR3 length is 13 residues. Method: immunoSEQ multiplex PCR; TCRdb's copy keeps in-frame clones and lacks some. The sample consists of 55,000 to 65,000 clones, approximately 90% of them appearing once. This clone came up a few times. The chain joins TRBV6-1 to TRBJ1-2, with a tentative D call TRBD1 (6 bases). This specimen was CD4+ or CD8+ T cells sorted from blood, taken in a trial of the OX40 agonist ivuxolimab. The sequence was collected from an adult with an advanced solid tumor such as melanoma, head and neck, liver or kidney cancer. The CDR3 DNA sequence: TGTGCCAGCAGAATACAGGGAAACTATGGCTACACCTTC. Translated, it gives CASRIQGNYGYTF.